This T cell receptor beta chain derives from a study of T cells in Graves' hyperthyroidism and ophthalmopathy (dated by TCRdb to about 2019). Broadly, across the study: Peripheral blood samples were taken at the time of initial diagnosis, prior to any treatment. TCR V-J signatures able to tell the groups apart were searched for in a discovery cohort of approximately 95 patients, of whom more than 40 had Graves' ophthalmopathy and roughly 59 had stable Graves' hyperthyroidism. Whether ophthalmopathy could be predicted prospectively was tested in an independent validation cohort made up of under 20 hyperthyroidism patients plus 17 patients who later progressed to ophthalmopathy. The 100 discovery patients were randomly split 7:3 into training and test sets. Thyroid tissue and blood T-cell repertoires from roughly six Graves' hyperthyroidism patients were also compared in the study. Once sampling was done, hyperthyroidism patients were given methimazole at a starting dose of 30 mg daily, whereas ophthalmopathy patients were given high-dose intravenous methylprednisolone. The paper reports TCR Vbeta CDR3 sequencing of some 140 peripheral blood samples: approximately 41 ophthalmopathy, roughly 74 hyperthyroidism and around 17 progressor patients. Results and caveats for the whole study, not just this receptor: In validation, progression to ophthalmopathy was predicted by the model with roughly 71% sensitivity and 72.22% specificity, a median of about 6.8 months before onset. Sample size was not statistically predetermined, and blinding of investigators to group allocation was not performed. In cross-validation, a model built on a 13 V-J signature told ophthalmopathy apart from stable hyperthyroidism with under 90% sensitivity and roughly 82% specificity, and in testing the same model reached 80%/75%. Most expanded thyroid clonotypes (frequency above 0.001) were also detected in blood, a finding suggesting that blood repertoires may reflect thyroid immune responses.

This clonotype turned up a few times. What this receptor recognizes is not known. No base qualities exist here, and no much larger clone lies one base off it. Cut back by 1 base and 8 bases, the V and J ends lie 14 bases apart. The germline V gene gives CDR1 as SGHTA and CDR2 as FQGNSA. The CDR3 has 15 amino acids, counting the end cysteine and phenylalanine. Only the CDR3 part of the read is kept: 45 bases, read in frame from the first base. In the ophthalmopathy patients, disease was moderately to severely active, with a Clinical Activity Score of 3 or more, a NOSPECS grade of 4 or more, and a duration of less than 3 months. Exclusion was applied to patients with uncontrolled infections, other autoimmune diseases, pregnancy or lactation. Diagnoses relied on clinical symptoms, serum thyroxine and TRAb, thyroid ultrasound and orbital computed tomography. PBMCs were separated from around 9.1 ml of fresh peripheral blood using Ficoll-Paque density gradient centrifugation. Total RNA was extracted with Trizol reagent, and quality was checked on an Agilent 2100 Bioanalyzer.

Amplification of TCR beta CDR3 regions was carried out from RNA transcripts. For the first round of RT-PCR on the TCR CDR3, the HTBI primer set was used together with the Qiagen OneStep RT-PCR kit. The libraries were constructed in a second round of multiplex PCR and then size-selected and purified. Sequencing of the libraries was done on an Illumina HiSeq2000 using paired-end 100 bp reads. In the paper's pipeline: SOAPnuke was used to process the raw data, throwing out any read that contained adapters or uncalled bases, had a mean Phred below 15, or lacked an exact constant-primer or identifier match. COPE v1.2.5 was used to merge the high-quality paired reads, and each unique nucleotide sequence was defined as a clonotype. MiTCR v1.1 was used to align clonotypes to the IMGT TRBV, TRBD and TRBJ reference segments. Only V-J combinations with frequency above 0.0001, covering about 99% of repertoires, were analysed. A TCS score was defined as the ratio of F50 (clonal expansion) to E x V (chaos), with BLOSUM62-based TCRdist applied between CDR3 peptides within each V-J. Welch's t-statistics and random forest reduced 514 V-J features to under 15, which were used in a naive Bayes classifier (R e1071). TCRdb ran its own pipeline on the public reads, namely fastp trimming at Q25 and MiXCR clone calling, and kept in-frame beta chains. Each entry merges the rows of one CDR3 protein and shows their most common DNA and genes. For this entry, the V and J calls and clone size follow TCRdb and not the study's own pipeline. The table for this sample lists about 370,000 distinct CDR3 sequences; roughly 15% of them were counted only once. Around 20% of the sample is in the top ten clones.

This TCR was recovered from a woman aged 60-75 years with Graves' ophthalmopathy. The chain uses TRBV7-2 and TRBJ2-2, with the D gene not clear enough to name. The specimen sequenced was blood. The CDR3 reads CASSLVNSPGGELFF. The nucleotide sequence reads as follows: TGTGCCAGCAGCTTAGTCAACTCACCGGGTGGGGAGCTGTTTTTT.